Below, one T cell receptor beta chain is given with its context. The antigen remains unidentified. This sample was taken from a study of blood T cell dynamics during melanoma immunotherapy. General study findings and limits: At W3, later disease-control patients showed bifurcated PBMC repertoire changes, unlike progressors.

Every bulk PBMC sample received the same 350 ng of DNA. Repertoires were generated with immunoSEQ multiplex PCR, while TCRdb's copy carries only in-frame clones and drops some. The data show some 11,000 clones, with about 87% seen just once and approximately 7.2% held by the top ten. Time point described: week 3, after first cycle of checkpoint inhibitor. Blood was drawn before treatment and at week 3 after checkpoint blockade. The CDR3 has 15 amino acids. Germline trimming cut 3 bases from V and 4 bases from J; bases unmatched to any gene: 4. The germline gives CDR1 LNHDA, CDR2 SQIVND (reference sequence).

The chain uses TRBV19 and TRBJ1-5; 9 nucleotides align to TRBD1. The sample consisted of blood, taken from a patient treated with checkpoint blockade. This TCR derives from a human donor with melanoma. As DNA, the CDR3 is TGTGCCAGTAGTATGGGACAGGGAATTAATCAGCCCCAGCATTTT. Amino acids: CASSMGQGINQPQHF.